This is a list of T cell receptor beta chains from one sample in a study of T cells after yellow fever vaccination. TCRdb reprocessed the 5' RACE reads with MiXCR, giving one entry per CDR3 protein. The data show roughly 320,000 distinct CDR3 sequences, 9.5% to 12% seen once. This specimen was CD4+ T cells sorted from PBMCs, taken 45 days after the yellow fever booster vaccination. The receptors were gathered from a man between 18 and 29 years old who received the YFV17D yellow fever vaccine. The conserved cysteine and the conserved F or W are not part of the CDR3 here.

j_gene: TRBJ1-2
v_gene: TRBV30
CDR3aa: AWSAGQGGGYT

j_gene: TRBJ1-6
v_gene: TRBV4-3
CDR3aa: ASQDRGDSPLH

j_gene: TRBJ1-1
v_gene: TRBV28
CDR3aa: ASSLWKMNTEAF

j_gene: TRBJ2-1
v_gene: TRBV3-1
CDR3aa: ASSQANLAGADEQF

j_gene: TRBJ1-2
v_gene: TRBV4-2
CDR3aa: ASSQELRGPTYGYT

j_gene: TRBJ2-4
v_gene: TRBV4-2
CDR3aa: ASSQDRARENIQY

j_gene: TRBJ2-3
v_gene: TRBV6-5
CDR3aa: ASSYRARDTQY

j_gene: TRBJ2-7
v_gene: TRBV5-6
CDR3aa: ASSLGTPYEQY

j_gene: TRBJ2-5
v_gene: TRBV18
CDR3aa: ASSPGTEETQY

j_gene: TRBJ2-7
v_gene: TRBV12-3/TRBV12-4
CDR3aa: ASTVPGLGEYEQY

j_gene: TRBJ1-4
v_gene: TRBV20-1
CDR3aa: SARPGGMEKLF

j_gene: TRBJ2-5
v_gene: TRBV4-2
CDR3aa: ASSHRAGGETQY

j_gene: TRBJ1-1
v_gene: TRBV5-1
CDR3aa: ASRQGTNTEAF

j_gene: TRBJ2-3
v_gene: TRBV7-7
CDR3aa: ASSLAGVGTDTQY

j_gene: TRBJ1-1
v_gene: TRBV10-3
CDR3aa: ATWGQLNTEAF

j_gene: TRBJ1-2
v_gene: TRBV7-2
CDR3aa: ASSLVVDLYYGYT

j_gene: TRBJ1-5
v_gene: TRBV9
CDR3aa: ASSAPPSNQPQH

j_gene: TRBJ2-5
v_gene: TRBV4-1
CDR3aa: ASSLTIQETQY

j_gene: TRBJ2-7
v_gene: TRBV5-1
CDR3aa: ASSLDPSSYEQY

j_gene: TRBJ2-7
v_gene: TRBV29-1
CDR3aa: SAKDRGPTYEQY

j_gene: TRBJ1-2
v_gene: TRBV28
CDR3aa: ASRENRGGYT

j_gene: TRBJ1-1
v_gene: TRBV5-1
CDR3aa: ASSAQANTEAF

j_gene: TRBJ2-2
v_gene: TRBV7-3
CDR3aa: ASSLRRGNIGELF

j_gene: TRBJ2-1
v_gene: TRBV11-2
CDR3aa: ASSLVRGSYNEQF

j_gene: TRBJ1-6
v_gene: TRBV11-2
CDR3aa: ASSLAMINSPLH

j_gene: TRBJ1-2
v_gene: TRBV6-5
CDR3aa: ASSYSRAGGYGYT

j_gene: TRBJ2-3
v_gene: TRBV4-2
CDR3aa: ASSFQTSTDTSTDTQY

j_gene: TRBJ2-2
v_gene: TRBV6-1
CDR3aa: ASSVGGTTGELF

j_gene: TRBJ2-4
v_gene: TRBV4-3
CDR3aa: ASSQSATTAKNIQY

j_gene: TRBJ1-5
v_gene: TRBV4-3
CDR3aa: ASSQLWTDDNQPQH

j_gene: TRBJ2-1
v_gene: TRBV9
CDR3aa: ASSLSGGGYNEQF

j_gene: TRBJ2-3
v_gene: TRBV6-4
CDR3aa: ASSAGGVADTQY

j_gene: TRBJ1-2
v_gene: TRBV20-1
CDR3aa: SARAELGGRGYT

j_gene: TRBJ2-1
v_gene: TRBV5-1
CDR3aa: ASSLGGQSYNEQF

j_gene: TRBJ2-4
v_gene: TRBV20-1
CDR3aa: SALPGLGLLAKNIQY

j_gene: TRBJ2-5
v_gene: TRBV4-2
CDR3aa: ASSQDPASGDQETQY

j_gene: TRBJ2-5
v_gene: TRBV29-1
CDR3aa: SVGPGGRKETQY

j_gene: TRBJ2-3
v_gene: TRBV5-1
CDR3aa: ASEESGTDTQY

j_gene: TRBJ2-1
v_gene: TRBV29-1
CDR3aa: SVESRGGLGQF

j_gene: TRBJ1-2
v_gene: TRBV25-1
CDR3aa: ASSPGGVLNYGYT

j_gene: TRBJ1-5
v_gene: TRBV9
CDR3aa: ASSVGRGDNQPQH

j_gene: TRBJ1-3
v_gene: TRBV18
CDR3aa: ASSQTERGATGNTIY

j_gene: TRBJ2-7
v_gene: TRBV7-9
CDR3aa: ASKKGRLDYEQY

j_gene: TRBJ1-1
v_gene: TRBV3-2
CDR3aa: ASSQELGVDTEAF

j_gene: TRBJ2-7
v_gene: TRBV6-1
CDR3aa: ASMRGIGVYEQY

j_gene: TRBJ2-1
v_gene: TRBV5-1
CDR3aa: ASSLDSNNEQF

j_gene: TRBJ1-1
v_gene: TRBV20-1
CDR3aa: SAYVGRGTEAF

j_gene: TRBJ1-5
v_gene: TRBV12-3/TRBV12-4
CDR3aa: ASSPYTQSNQPQH

j_gene: TRBJ1-1
v_gene: TRBV21-1
CDR3aa: ARIPGGRTEAF

j_gene: TRBJ2-7
v_gene: TRBV5-1
CDR3aa: ASSLAAGDYEQY

j_gene: TRBJ2-1
v_gene: TRBV9
CDR3aa: ASSVSGGSTSSYNEQF

j_gene: TRBJ1-2
v_gene: TRBV29-1
CDR3aa: RVSPNKTGDYGYT

j_gene: TRBJ2-5
v_gene: TRBV21-1
CDR3aa: ASSKGKGPRDRYQETQY

j_gene: TRBJ1-1
v_gene: TRBV12-3/TRBV12-4
CDR3aa: ASSHRGGTEAF

j_gene: TRBJ2-5
v_gene: TRBV4-1
CDR3aa: ASSLQGRPLETQY

j_gene: TRBJ2-7
v_gene: TRBV12-3/TRBV12-4
CDR3aa: ASSRTGFYEQY

j_gene: TRBJ2-5
v_gene: TRBV7-3
CDR3aa: ASSPGEAGGGRETQY